What follows describes a single TCR beta chain. The table came from immunoSEQ multiplex PCR; TCRdb's copy has only in-frame clones and leaves some out. The sample has some 2 million clones; about 95% are singletons. These data originate in a study of shared clonotypes between healthy human individuals. Per the germline V gene, CDR1 is SQVTM and CDR2 is ANQGSEA. The J segment lost 1 base and the V segment lost 7 bases, leaving 7 bases of the junction unmatched. The CDR3 loop spans 14 amino acids. Naive CD8 cells comprised CD45RO-negative, CCR7-positively selected cells, excluding terminally differentiated effector memory CD45RA+ cells.

Material for sequencing was naive CD8+ T cells sorted from blood. The sequence derives from a man in his late teens or twenties in good health. The chain combines TRBV29-1 with TRBJ2-1, with 7 bases that match TRBD1. In nucleotides, the CDR3 is TGCAGCGCCAAGACAGGGTCATCCTACAATGAGCAGTTCTTC. Translated: CSAKTGSSYNEQFF.